This T cell receptor beta chain was found in a study of beta chain features in type 1 diabetes. About the research overall: Examination spanned some 100 million sorted cells from all samples.

General study points: It was possible that PCR favored shorter templates, equally so in patients and controls. Insertion counts at VDJ junctions were lower in type 1 diabetes patients, who also showed more deletions there. Patients with Type 1 diabetes showed moderately but significantly shorter TCRB CDR3s in all four CD4+ subsets. Cells expressing TCR highly could be over-represented by cDNA sequencing.

J lost 3 bases, V lost 5 bases, and 6 bases had no gene match. This CDR3 is 15 amino acids long. Looked up from germline, CDR1 is SGHTA and CDR2 is FQGNSA. Concerning this clone itself: The antigen is undetermined.

Sequencing targeted expressed TCRB transcripts, as all isolated RNA had been reverse transcribed. TCRdb's table, derived via immunoSEQ multiplex PCR, lists solely in-frame clones and lacks some. This table holds about 170,000 clones, 6.5% to 8.5% found once. This sequence was found in a man aged 18 to 29 with type 1 diabetes. This chain links TRBV7-2 with TRBJ2-7, with 11 bases matching TRBD2. The sample comprised central memory CD4+ T cells from blood. The DNA for the CDR3 is TGTGCCAGCAGCCCGACTAGCGGGGCAATCTACGAGCAGTACTTC. Translation gives CASSPTSGAIYEQYF.